A selection of T cell receptor beta chains follows, all from one sample in a study of Ad26.COV2.S vaccination and SARS-CoV-2 variants. Only in-frame clones appear in the TCRdb table, and some are missing; sequencing was by immunoSEQ multiplex PCR. The table has some 180,000 clones, around 88% seen once; the top ten hold 5% to 7%. The sequenced sample was peripheral blood, obtained after recovery from COVID-19. The receptors shown here come from a human donor who had recovered from COVID-19. CDR3s include the opening cysteine and the closing phenylalanine or tryptophan. Fields, in order: clone size, J gene, D gene, V gene, CDR3 DNA, CDR3 protein. The D gene is left open where the match is weak. Clone size is not always given. Where it is, it says once, few, many or a class for expanded clones.

abundance: NA; j_gene: TRBJ2-7; d_gene: TRBD2; v_gene: TRBV6-5; CDR3nt: TGTGCCAGCAGTTACTCGGGGGGGGGATCCTACGAGCAGTACTTC; CDR3aa: CASSYSGGGSYEQYF
abundance: once; j_gene: TRBJ2-2; d_gene: NA; v_gene: TRBV5-4; CDR3nt: TGTGCCAGCAGCTGGGGCAGGGCTACAAACACCGGGGAGCTGTTTTTT; CDR3aa: CASSWGRATNTGELFF
abundance: NA; j_gene: TRBJ2-5; d_gene: NA; v_gene: TRBV30; CDR3nt: TGTGCCTGGAGTGATGGGGGGAGATACCAAGAGACCCAGTACTTC; CDR3aa: CAWSDGGRYQETQYF
abundance: NA; j_gene: TRBJ2-1; d_gene: NA; v_gene: TRBV27; CDR3nt: TGTGCCAGCAGTCGACTAGGGAATGAGCAGTTCTTC; CDR3aa: CASSRLGNEQFF
abundance: NA; j_gene: TRBJ2-7; d_gene: NA; v_gene: TRBV11-2; CDR3nt: TGTGCCAGCAGCTTAGAACCTAGTCCCTACGAGCAGTACTTC; CDR3aa: CASSLEPSPYEQYF
abundance: NA; j_gene: TRBJ1-2; d_gene: TRBD1; v_gene: TRBV6-5; CDR3nt: TGTGCCACTGGGACAGAATTAAACTATGGCTACACCTTC; CDR3aa: CATGTELNYGYTF
abundance: NA; j_gene: TRBJ1-5; d_gene: NA; v_gene: TRBV19; CDR3nt: TGTGCCAGTAGAGGTAGGCAGGGGAGCAATCAGCCCCAGCATTTT; CDR3aa: CASRGRQGSNQPQHF
abundance: few; j_gene: TRBJ1-5; d_gene: NA; v_gene: TRBV5-5; CDR3nt: TGTGCCAGCAGCTTGGCAGGGTCTCTGCAGCCCCAGCATTTT; CDR3aa: CASSLAGSLQPQHF
abundance: few; j_gene: TRBJ1-5; d_gene: NA; v_gene: TRBV19; CDR3nt: TGTGCCAGTAGTTTGACCTTCAATCAGCCCCAGCATTTT; CDR3aa: CASSLTFNQPQHF
abundance: NA; j_gene: TRBJ1-2; d_gene: NA; v_gene: TRBV15; CDR3nt: TGTGCCACCAGCAGAGATTTGAGGGGCTGGAGCTACACCTTC; CDR3aa: CATSRDLRGWSYTF
abundance: once; j_gene: TRBJ2-7; d_gene: TRBD2; v_gene: TRBV7-9; CDR3nt: TGTGCCAGCAGCCGTCCCGGGACCGATTGGGGGGGGAACTACGAGCAGTACTTC; CDR3aa: CASSRPGTDWGGNYEQYF
abundance: NA; j_gene: TRBJ1-2; d_gene: TRBD1; v_gene: TRBV5-1; CDR3nt: TGCGCCAGCAGCCCGGGCAGGGGGAGCTATGGCTACACCTTC; CDR3aa: CASSPGRGSYGYTF
abundance: NA; j_gene: TRBJ1-1; d_gene: NA; v_gene: TRBV12-3/TRBV12-4; CDR3nt: TGTGCCAGCAGTTTTGGGGGGAGCACTGAAGCTTTCTTT; CDR3aa: CASSFGGSTEAFF
abundance: NA; j_gene: TRBJ1-3; d_gene: NA; v_gene: TRBV27; CDR3nt: TGTGCCAGCAGTTCCTTGGGGGGTTTGGGAAACACCATATATTTT; CDR3aa: CASSSLGGLGNTIYF
abundance: NA; j_gene: TRBJ2-3; d_gene: TRBD2; v_gene: TRBV9; CDR3nt: TGTGCCAGCAGTTTAGCGGGGGCTCGTGATACGCAGTATTTT; CDR3aa: CASSLAGARDTQYF
abundance: NA; j_gene: TRBJ2-7; d_gene: TRBD2; v_gene: TRBV6-1; CDR3nt: TGTGCCAGCAGTGAAGCGCCACTAGCGGGGCCTACCTACGAGCAGTACTTC; CDR3aa: CASSEAPLAGPTYEQYF
abundance: NA; j_gene: TRBJ2-7; d_gene: TRBD1; v_gene: TRBV9; CDR3nt: TGTGCCAGCAGCTATACAGGGGGCGGATTCTCCTACGAGCAGTACTTC; CDR3aa: CASSYTGGGFSYEQYF
abundance: NA; j_gene: TRBJ2-1; d_gene: NA; v_gene: TRBV18; CDR3nt: TGTGCCAGCTCACCAAAAACTAGCTCCCTAAGGAATGAGCAGTTCTTC; CDR3aa: CASSPKTSSLRNEQFF
abundance: NA; j_gene: TRBJ2-1; d_gene: TRBD2; v_gene: TRBV15; CDR3nt: TGTGCCACCAGCAGCGGACTAGCGGAGGGTAATGAGCAGTTCTTC; CDR3aa: CATSSGLAEGNEQFF
abundance: NA; j_gene: TRBJ1-1; d_gene: NA; v_gene: TRBV7-2; CDR3nt: TGTGCCAGCAGCTTAGAGGCGAAGGTACGATGGGCTTTCTTT; CDR3aa: CASSLEAKVRWAFF
abundance: NA; j_gene: TRBJ2-6; d_gene: TRBD1; v_gene: TRBV25-1; CDR3nt: TGTGCCAGCAGCCCCGGACAGGGTCTATCTGGGGCCAACGTCCTGACTTTC; CDR3aa: CASSPGQGLSGANVLTF
abundance: NA; j_gene: TRBJ2-7; d_gene: NA; v_gene: TRBV6-5; CDR3nt: TGTGCCACCAAACCTAACCGGGGGGAGCAGTACTTC; CDR3aa: CATKPNRGEQYF
abundance: NA; j_gene: TRBJ2-7; d_gene: NA; v_gene: TRBV2; CDR3nt: TGTGCCAGCAGTGAAGCGGCAACAGGGAAGTACGAGCAGTACTTC; CDR3aa: CASSEAATGKYEQYF